The sequence of this T cell receptor (beta chain) was determined in a study of shared clonotypes between healthy human individuals. Donors, healthy HIV-negative adults, lacked recent acute infections or vaccinations. Every one of the donors was a Caucasian adult that lived in Nashville, Tennessee. The study used approximately 90 million PBMCs per unsorted sample for genomic DNA. The sequenced material, unsorted PBMC DNA, was run on ten immunoSEQ deep assay plates. Repertoires were generated with immunoSEQ multiplex PCR, while TCRdb's copy carries only in-frame clones and drops some. The sample yields about 490,000 clones, approximately 81% seen once. V was shortened by 4 bases and J by 4 bases, with 5 bases between the two germline ends. Germline-derived CDR1 and CDR2 are LNHDA and SQIVND (reference sequence). This CDR3 has 12 amino acids.

What was sequenced was PBMCs. The source is a woman in her 40s in good health. Some clones in this sample may be carry-over from other donors' samples. The chain employs TRBV19 and TRBJ2-1; no reliable D call. The CDR3 DNA is TGTGCCAGTAGTACAACATACAATGAGCAGTTCTTC. This codes for CASSTTYNEQFF.